Below, 17 T cell receptor beta chains from the same sample are listed, as sequenced in a study of PD-1 blockade in classical Hodgkin lymphoma. Time point: cycle 4 day 1 (C4D1), after less than seven weeks of nivolumab. Each and every patient relapsed after autologous stem cell transplantation, and patients got differing brentuximab vedotin exposure. Out of thawed PBMCs, magnetic negative selection purified CD4+ T cells. TCRdb's copy holds only in-frame clones and misses some; the assay was immunoSEQ multiplex PCR. The table shows approximately 20,000 clones, with roughly 85% occurring only once. The sequences come from CD4+ T cells from blood, collected before the fourth cycle of nivolumab. These receptors were obtained from a human donor with classical Hodgkin lymphoma.

V and J are TRBV28 and TRBJ1-4; D gene ambiguous. Trimming removed 5 bases at V and 10 bases at J, with 11 bases between. CDR1 MDHEN and CDR2 SYDVKM come from the germline V gene. The CDR3 is 12 amino acids. CDR3 amino acids: CASSPQEGKLFF. The CDR3 DNA sequence: TGTGCCAGCAGTCCTCAGGAGGGAAAACTGTTTTTT.

As regards this clone: Additional DNA sequences in this sample encode the identical CDR3. V usage is TRBV28 and J usage is TRBJ2-7; 8 nucleotides agree with TRBD1. The germline gives CDR1 MDHEN, CDR2 SYDVKM. The CDR3 runs to 14 residues. V dropped 3 bases and J dropped 2; count of bases not matched to a gene: 3. In DNA, the CDR3 is TGTGCCAGCAGTTTGCAGGGGGCGCCCTACGAGCAGTACTTC. This encodes CASSLQGAPYEQYF.

The rearrangement uses TRBV5-1 and TRBJ2-3; D is possibly TRBD1 or TRBD2 (5 bases each). This CDR3 has 14 amino acids. Germline CDR1 is SGHRS and CDR2 is YFSETQ. Trimming removed 1 base at V and 4 bases at J, with 10 bases between. CDR3 sequence (DNA): TGCGCCAGCAGCTTGCATGAGGGGCCAGATACGCAGTATTTT. It translates to CASSLHEGPDTQYF.

The genes are TRBV5-4 and TRBJ2-7, with 10 bases lining up with TRBD2. V lost 1 base to trimming and J lost 6 bases; unmatched junction nucleotides: 4. Germline V CDR1 and CDR2: SGHNT, YYREEE (reference sequence). The CDR3 length is 14 residues. Here the CDR3 DNA reads TGTGCCAGCAGCTTGACTAGCGGGACATCCGAGCAGTACTTC. It yields the protein CASSLTSGTSEQYF.

This clone is a singleton in its sample. The chain recombines TRBV7-9 with TRBJ1-1; D might be TRBD1 (6 bases). Germline V gene lookup returns CDR1 SEHNR and CDR2 FQNEAQ (reference sequence). Deletions cut 2 bases from V and 1 base from J, with 23 bases between. CDR3 length equals 19 residues. The CDR3 DNA follows: TGTGCCAGCAGCTTATATAGGGGGGTGACCTATAGGCAGAACACTGAAGCTTTCTTT. It specifies CASSLYRGVTYRQNTEAFF.

The chain uses TRBV28 and TRBJ1-5; D perhaps matches TRBD1 (6 bases). Deletions cut 9 bases from V and 16 bases from J, with 28 bases between. This CDR3 spans 14 amino acids. The germline gives CDR1 MDHEN, CDR2 SYDVKM. The CDR3 DNA reads as TGTGCCAGTCTCAAACCCGACAGGCCCATGGGCCCCCATTTT. Protein product: CASLKPDRPMGPHF.

This sequence joins TRBV18 and TRBJ2-2; tentative D call: TRBD1 (7 bases). CDR1 KGHSH and CDR2 LQKENI come from the germline V gene. The CDR3 totals 14 residues. Deletions cut 3 bases from V and 4 bases from J, with 9 bases between. The CDR3 bases are TGTGCCAGCTCACCGCAGGGGGGCACCGGGGAGCTGTTTTTT. It codes for CASSPQGGTGELFF.

The V gene is TRBV7-9, the J gene TRBJ2-7, with D maybe TRBD2 (6 bases). CDR1 and CDR2 (germline): SEHNR, FQNEAQ (reference sequence). Trimming took off 1 base at V and 6 bases at J, with 16 bases between the two ends. CDR3 size: 15 residues. The CDR3 sequence: CASSLVVAGKGEQYF. CDR3 nucleotide sequence: TGTGCCAGCAGCTTAGTTGTTGCGGGGAAAGGCGAGCAGTACTTC.

The genes are TRBV7-9 and TRBJ1-3, with D uncertain. The CDR3 has 13 residues. V was cut by 1 base and J by 3 bases, with 4 bases left in between. The germline gives CDR1 SEHNR, CDR2 FQNEAQ (reference sequence). The DNA of the CDR3 is TGTGCCAGCAGCTTAGAAATTGGAAACACCATATATTTT. Translating it yields CASSLEIGNTIYF.

J is TRBJ2-5 and V is TRBV6-1; 8 positions agree with TRBD1. From germline, CDR1 is MNHNS and CDR2 SASEGT. The CDR3 covers 14 residues. J lost 6 bases, V lost 5 bases, and 8 bases had no gene match. CDR3 sequence: CASSKDRDVQTQYF. CDR3 nucleotides: TGTGCCAGCAGTAAGGACAGGGACGTTCAGACCCAGTACTTC.

This rearrangement joins TRBV29-1 to TRBJ2-6; D call uncertain. The CDR3 extends over 12 amino acids. Trimming took 5 bases from V and 2 from J, leaving 4 bases between them. Germline V gene data show CDR1 as SQVTM and CDR2 as ANQGSEA. The CDR3 region is CSVFAGANVLTF. In DNA form, the CDR3 reads TGCAGCGTTTTCGCTGGGGCCAACGTCCTGACTTTC.

The genes are TRBV28 and TRBJ1-5; D is uncertain. This CDR3 has 12 residues. Germline lookup yields CDR1 MDHEN and CDR2 SYDVKM. V was clipped by 6 bases and J by 6 bases, with 9 bases between them. The CDR3 loop is CASRPPFQPQHF. CDR3 DNA: TGTGCCAGCAGGCCCCCGTTTCAGCCCCAGCATTTT.

This clone has just a few counts. The J gene is TRBJ2-7, the V gene TRBV28; TRBD1 matches at 9 bases. V was clipped by 9 bases and J by 3 bases; unmatched bases: 9. This CDR3 contains 14 residues. Germline V gives CDR1 MDHEN, CDR2 SYDVKM. The CDR3 sequence is CASSDRGKGYEQYF. The CDR3 nucleotides are TGTGCCAGTTCGGACAGGGGTAAGGGCTACGAGCAGTACTTC.

The chain carries TRBV7-9 and TRBJ1-1, with D possibly matching TRBD1 (6 bases). Germline CDR1 is SEHNR and CDR2 is FQNEAQ (reference sequence). V lost 4 bases to trimming and J lost 7 bases, with 13 bases between them. The CDR3 sequence is 13 residues long. The CDR3 DNA reads TGTGCCAGCAGCTCACAGGGATGGGTTGAAGCTTTCTTT. Protein: CASSSQGWVEAFF.

The rearrangement links TRBV4-1 to TRBJ2-1; TRBD2 matches 7 bases. Germline CDR1 reads MGHRA; CDR2 reads YSYEKL. V lost 5 bases, J lost 4 bases, and 8 bases stayed unmatched. The CDR3 consists of 15 residues. The CDR3 bases are TGCGCCAGCAGCGTTCGACTAGCTGCTTACAATGAGCAGTTCTTC. Amino acid sequence: CASSVRLAAYNEQFF.

This chain uses TRBV28 with TRBJ2-3; the D gene is possibly TRBD2 (6 bases). V lost 2 bases to trimming and J lost 12 bases, with 12 bases between them. Looked up from germline, CDR1 is MDHEN and CDR2 is SYDVKM. The CDR3 has 12 amino acids. CDR3 region: CASSLMTGVQYF. Here the CDR3 DNA reads TGTGCCAGCAGTTTAATGACGGGAGTTCAGTATTTT.

The chain couples TRBV7-8 to TRBJ2-6; TRBD2 is a possible D gene (7 bases). The length of the CDR3 is 16 residues. Between the trimmed V and J ends, which lost 3 bases and 4 bases, there was a span of 13 bases. Germline V gene data show CDR1 as SGHVS and CDR2 as FQNEAQ. The CDR3 sequence is CASSLAGAAGANVLTF. The CDR3 DNA sequence: TGTGCCAGCAGCTTGGCGGGGGCTGCCGGGGCCAACGTCCTGACTTTC.